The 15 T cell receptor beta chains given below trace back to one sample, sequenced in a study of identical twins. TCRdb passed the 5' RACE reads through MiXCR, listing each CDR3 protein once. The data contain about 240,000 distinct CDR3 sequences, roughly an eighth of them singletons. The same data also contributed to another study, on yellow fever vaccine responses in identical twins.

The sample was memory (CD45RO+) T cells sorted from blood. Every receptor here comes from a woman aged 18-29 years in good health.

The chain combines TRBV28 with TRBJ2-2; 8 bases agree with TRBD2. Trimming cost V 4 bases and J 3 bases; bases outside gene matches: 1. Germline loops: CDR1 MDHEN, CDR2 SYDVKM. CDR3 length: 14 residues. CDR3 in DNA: TGTGCCAGCAGTTCGGGACTAGACACCGGGGAGCTGTTTTTT. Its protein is CASSSGLDTGELFF.

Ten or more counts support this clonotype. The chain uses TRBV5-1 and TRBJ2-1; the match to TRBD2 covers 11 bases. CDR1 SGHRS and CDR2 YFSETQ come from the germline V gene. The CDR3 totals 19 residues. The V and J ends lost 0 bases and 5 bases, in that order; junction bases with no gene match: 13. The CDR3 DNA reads TGCGCCAGCAGCTTGGAGCTAGCGGGGGGACCTCACGGTAACAATGAGCAGTTCTTC. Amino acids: CASSLELAGGPHGNNEQFF.

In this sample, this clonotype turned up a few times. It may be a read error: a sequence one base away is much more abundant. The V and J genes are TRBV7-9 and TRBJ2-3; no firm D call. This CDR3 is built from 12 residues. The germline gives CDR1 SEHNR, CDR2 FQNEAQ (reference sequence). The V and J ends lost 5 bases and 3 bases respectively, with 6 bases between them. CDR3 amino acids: CASSPQTDTQYF. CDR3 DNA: TGTGCCAGCAGCCCCCAGACAGATACGCAGTATTTT.

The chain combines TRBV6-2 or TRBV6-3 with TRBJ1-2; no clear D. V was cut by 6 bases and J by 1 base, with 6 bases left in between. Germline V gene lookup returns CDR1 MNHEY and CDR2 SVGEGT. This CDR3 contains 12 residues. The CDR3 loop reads CASRTDNYGYTF. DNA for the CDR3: TGTGCCAGCAGAACAGATAACTATGGCTACACCTTC.

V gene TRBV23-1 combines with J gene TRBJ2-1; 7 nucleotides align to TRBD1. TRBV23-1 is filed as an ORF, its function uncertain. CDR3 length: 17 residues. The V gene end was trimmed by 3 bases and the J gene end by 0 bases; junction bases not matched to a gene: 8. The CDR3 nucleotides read TGCGCCAGCAGTCACCTGGGACAGCTCAGCTCCTACAATGAGCAGTTCTTC. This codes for CASSHLGQLSSYNEQFF.

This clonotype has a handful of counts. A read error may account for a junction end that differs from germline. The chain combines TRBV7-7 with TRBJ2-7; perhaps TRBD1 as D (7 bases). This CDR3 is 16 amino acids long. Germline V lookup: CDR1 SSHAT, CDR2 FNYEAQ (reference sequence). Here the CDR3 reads CASSPGGSGRTYEQYF. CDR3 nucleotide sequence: TGTGCTAGCAGCCCAGGGGGTAGCGGACGAACCTACGAGCAGTACTTC.

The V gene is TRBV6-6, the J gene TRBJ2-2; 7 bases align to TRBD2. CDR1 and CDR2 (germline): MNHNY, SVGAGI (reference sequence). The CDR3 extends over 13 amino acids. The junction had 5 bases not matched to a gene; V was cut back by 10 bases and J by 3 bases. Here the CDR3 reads CATGLVHTGELFF. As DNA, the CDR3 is TGTGCCACCGGACTAGTTCACACCGGGGAGCTGTTTTTT.

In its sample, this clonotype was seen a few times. In DNA form, the CDR3 reads TGTGCCAGCAGGATCGGGACTAGCGGGAGTGGCGAGCAGTACTTC. It specifies CASRIGTSGSGEQYF. The genes are TRBV12-3 or TRBV12-4 and TRBJ2-7; TRBD2 agrees at 14 bases. J gave up 6 bases and V 6 bases, and 7 bases lay outside the gene matches. The CDR3 is 15 residues long.

The DNA for the CDR3 is TGTGCCACCAGCAATGGACTAGCGGGATTCTCCTACAATGAGCAGTTCTTC. Its protein is CATSNGLAGFSYNEQFF. The gene calls are TRBV15 and TRBJ2-1; 12 nucleotides agree with TRBD2. CDR1 LNHNV and CDR2 YYDKDF come from the germline V gene (reference sequence). This CDR3 comprises 17 residues. Unmatched junction bases numbered 4, after V lost 4 bases and J lost 0 bases. Together with reference TRBV15 and TRBJ2-1, the CDR3 gives the full variable domain: DAMVIQNPRYQVTQFGKPVTLSCSQTLNHNVMYWYQQKSSQAPKLLFHYYDKDFNNEADTPDNFQSRRPNTSFCFLDIRSPGLGDTAMYLCATSNGLAGFSYNEQFFGPGTRLTVL.

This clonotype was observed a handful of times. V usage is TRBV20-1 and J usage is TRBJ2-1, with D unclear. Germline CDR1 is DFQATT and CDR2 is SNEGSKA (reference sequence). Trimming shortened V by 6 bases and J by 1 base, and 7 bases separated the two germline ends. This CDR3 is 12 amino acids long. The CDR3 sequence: CSAEISYNEQFF. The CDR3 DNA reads TGCAGTGCCGAGATATCCTACAATGAGCAGTTCTTC.

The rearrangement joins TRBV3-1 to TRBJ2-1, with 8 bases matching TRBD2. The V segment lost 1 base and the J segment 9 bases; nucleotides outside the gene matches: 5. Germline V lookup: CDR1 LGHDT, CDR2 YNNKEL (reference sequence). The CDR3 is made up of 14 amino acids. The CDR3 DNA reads TGTGCCAGCAGCCAAGCGGGGGGGCAGAGTGAGCAGTTCTTC. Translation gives CASSQAGGQSEQFF.

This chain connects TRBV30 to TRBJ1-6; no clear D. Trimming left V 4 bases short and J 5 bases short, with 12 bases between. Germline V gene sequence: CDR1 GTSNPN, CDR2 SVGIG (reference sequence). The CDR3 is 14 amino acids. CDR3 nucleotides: TGTGCCTGGAACCGGGAGATTAATAATTCACCCCTCCACTTT. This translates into CAWNREINNSPLHF.

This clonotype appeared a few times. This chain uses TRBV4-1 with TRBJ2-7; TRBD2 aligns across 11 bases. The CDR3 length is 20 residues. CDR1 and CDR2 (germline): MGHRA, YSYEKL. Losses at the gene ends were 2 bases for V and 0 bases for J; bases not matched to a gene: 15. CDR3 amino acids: CASSQLGLAGGPVHSYEQYF. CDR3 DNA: TGCGCCAGCAGCCAACTCGGCTTAGCGGGAGGGCCAGTTCACTCCTACGAGCAGTACTTC.

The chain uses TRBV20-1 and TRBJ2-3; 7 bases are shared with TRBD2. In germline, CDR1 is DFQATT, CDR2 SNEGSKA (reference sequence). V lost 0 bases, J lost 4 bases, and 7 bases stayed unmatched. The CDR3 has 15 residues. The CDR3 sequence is CSARDLTSAADTQYF. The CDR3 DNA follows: TGCAGTGCTAGAGACCTAACTAGCGCGGCAGATACGCAGTATTTT.

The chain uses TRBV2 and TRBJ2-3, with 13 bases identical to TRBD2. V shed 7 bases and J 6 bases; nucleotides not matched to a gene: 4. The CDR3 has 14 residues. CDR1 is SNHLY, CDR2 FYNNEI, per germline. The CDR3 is CASTGTSGIDTQYF. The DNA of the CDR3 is TGTGCCAGCACAGGGACTAGCGGGATTGATACGCAGTATTTT.